One sample yielded the 9 T cell receptor beta chains listed below, sequenced in a study of beta chain features in type 1 diabetes. TCRB transcripts that were expressed got sequenced, as all of the isolated RNA had been reverse transcribed. Libraries were prepared by immunoSEQ multiplex PCR; TCRdb keeps only in-frame clonotypes and omits some of them. The sample carries 200,000 to 250,000 clones, roughly 10% recorded once. The specimen was central memory CD4+ T cells from blood. Source of these receptors: a man younger than 30 in good health.

The chain joins TRBV30 to TRBJ2-2, with 9 nucleotides matching TRBD2. The CDR3 sequence is 15 residues long. With 4 bases clipped from V and 1 base from J, the junction kept 4 bases outside the gene matches. Germline loops: CDR1 GTSNPN, CDR2 SVGIG (reference sequence). The CDR3 region is CAWKRAGGNTGELFF. The CDR3 DNA reads as TGTGCCTGGAAACGAGCGGGAGGGAACACCGGGGAGCTGTTTTTT.

The chain combines TRBV4-3 with TRBJ2-3, with a possible D match to TRBD2 (5 bases). CDR1 is LGHNA and CDR2 is YSLEER in the germline V gene. The CDR3 loop spans 13 amino acids. Trimming removed 0 bases from V and 8 bases from J, with 9 bases in between. In DNA, the CDR3 is TGCGCCAGCAGCCAAGATATCGAGGGTACGCAGTATTTT. Protein: CASSQDIEGTQYF.

Only one count was recorded for this clone. Here the CDR3 DNA reads TGCGCCAGCAGCCAAGGTCGGGGACTAGCGGGAGAGTCCTACAATGAGCAGTTCTTC. It is translated as CASSQGRGLAGESYNEQFF. The chain employs TRBV4-1 and TRBJ2-1; 14 bases fit TRBD2. The junction had 6 bases not matched to a gene; V was cut back by 1 base and J by 1 base. CDR3 length: 19 amino acids. Germline V gives CDR1 MGHRA, CDR2 YSYEKL.

This clone has a handful of counts. This chain's CDR3 is CSVGGLAELYTDTQYF. CDR3 bases: TGCAGCGTTGGGGGACTAGCGGAACTTTACACAGATACGCAGTATTTT. J is TRBJ2-3 and V is TRBV29-1; the match to TRBD2 covers 11 bases. This CDR3 spans 16 amino acids. From germline, CDR1 is SQVTM and CDR2 ANQGSEA. J lost 2 bases, V lost 4 bases, and 8 bases had no gene match.

The chain has TRBV27 and TRBJ2-7, with TRBD2 matching over 9 bases. Germline values: CDR1 MNHEY, CDR2 SMNVEV (reference sequence). The trim removed 5 bases at V and 0 bases at J, leaving 14 bases unmatched. The CDR3 sequence is 18 residues long. CDR3 DNA: TGTGCCAGCAGTACCTTCCCTCCACTAGCGGGTGCCTCCTACGAGCAGTACTTC. Translating it yields CASSTFPPLAGASYEQYF.

This clone was found a few times. Other DNA variants within this sample encode the same CDR3. The chain joins TRBV30 to TRBJ1-3; D gene ambiguous. CDR1 and CDR2 (germline): GTSNPN, SVGIG (reference sequence). Deletions cut 0 bases from V and 5 bases from J, with 8 bases between. This CDR3 has 13 amino acids. CDR3 protein: CAWSVNGRNTIYF. CDR3 nucleotides: TGTGCCTGGAGTGTAAACGGCCGAAACACCATATATTTT.

This clone was seen repeatedly, ten times or more. The rearrangement links TRBV9 to TRBJ2-4; 9 bases map to TRBD1. Per germline, CDR1 SGDLS and CDR2 YYNGEE. CDR3 length: 16 residues. J lost 4 bases, V lost 3 bases, and 8 bases had no gene match. CDR3 DNA: TGTGCCAGCAGCGCCTGGGACAGGGAGATGAAAAACATTCAGTACTTC. This encodes CASSAWDREMKNIQYF.

The rearrangement uses TRBV4-3 and TRBJ2-2, with 9 positions matching TRBD2. CDR3 length: 15 residues. CDR1 and CDR2 (germline): LGHNA, YSLEER. The ends lost 4 bases at V and 6 bases at J; junction bases unmatched: 6. In DNA form, the CDR3 reads TGCGCCAGCAGCCGACCACCTAGCGGGGCCGGGGAGCTGTTTTTT. It specifies CASSRPPSGAGELFF.

This clone was seen ten or more times. This chain joins TRBV29-1 and TRBJ2-5; tentatively, D is TRBD2 (5 bases). V was trimmed by 6 bases and J by 3 bases, leaving 11 bases between them. CDR1 is SQVTM, CDR2 ANQGSEA, per germline. This CDR3 comprises 12 residues. The CDR3 nucleotides are TGCAGCGTCCATTTCGGGGAAGAGACCCAGTACTTC. This sequence encodes CSVHFGEETQYF.